This T cell receptor (beta chain) was retrieved from a study of blood T cell repertoires in COVID-19. Overall study context: Spain, Italy and the United States supplied samples that represented acute and convalescent COVID-19. The cDNA or gDNA used as material had been derived from T cells, B-cell-depleted T cells, or PBMCs.

The CDR3 runs 17 residues. V shed 0 bases and J 4 bases; nucleotides not matched to a gene: 3. Per germline, CDR1 KGHDR and CDR2 SFDVKD. In the study's own analysis: Amplification from reference gene primers served as the basis for estimated nucleated cell counts. The data were produced by immunoSEQ multiplex PCR, yet TCRdb's version contains in-frame clones alone and is incomplete. That table supplies the V and J calls and clone size; D and trimming were determined from the DNA. The repertoire includes nearly 200,000 clones, just under 85% of them detected once, and around 6.9% sits in the top ten. The sample consisted of peripheral blood. This clonotype originated in a human donor with acute or convalescent COVID-19. The donor label of this sample is uncertain. V usage is TRBV24-1 and J usage is TRBJ2-5; 14 positions match TRBD2. CDR3 coding DNA: TGTGCCACCAGTGATTTGGTAGGGACTAGCGGGAGAGAGACCCAGTACTTC. Its translation is CATSDLVGTSGRETQYF.